This TCR beta chain was retrieved from a study of Tregs in tolerant kidney transplant recipients. TCRdb's table, derived via immunoSEQ multiplex PCR, lists solely in-frame clones and lacks some. The sample includes about 240,000 clones, approximately 83% of them seen just once. Germline CDR1 is WNHNN and CDR2 is SYGVQD (reference sequence). This CDR3 comprises 15 residues. Trimming removed 0 bases from V and 3 bases from J, with 8 bases in between. The clonotype was recovered from a human donor in good health. The V and J genes are TRBV10-1 and TRBJ1-4; a possible D gene is TRBD1 (6 bases). Specimen: CD4+ T cells from blood. DNA for the CDR3: TGCGCCAGCAGTGAGTCTTCAGGGGCTAATGAAAAACTGTTTTTT. It translates to CASSESSGANEKLFF.